The 4 T cell receptor beta chains below all came from one sample that was sequenced in a study of cytomegalovirus exposure and HLA in healthy donors. Use of 60 Vbeta and 13 Jbeta primers characterized the PCR. Only in-frame clones appear in the TCRdb table, and some are missing; sequencing was by immunoSEQ multiplex PCR. The sample has about 51,000 clones, and its top ten clones hold approximately 26%. Sequenced sample: PBMCs. Receptor source: a man aged 40-49 years in good health and CMV-seropositive.

V and J are TRBV27 and TRBJ2-5; 10 bases agree with TRBD1. CDR1 is MNHEY, CDR2 SMNVEV, per germline (reference sequence). This CDR3 is built from 14 residues. With 6 bases clipped from V and 3 bases from J, the junction kept 4 bases outside the gene matches. The CDR3 DNA follows: TGTGCCAGCAGCTCGGGACAGGGGAAAGAGACCCAGTACTTC. Its translation is CASSSGQGKETQYF.

The rearrangement uses TRBV7-8 and TRBJ1-1; D is perhaps TRBD1 (6 bases). Germline V gives CDR1 SGHVS, CDR2 FQNEAQ. This CDR3 has 13 amino acids. V was pared by 6 bases and J by 4 bases, with 12 bases between. The CDR3 here is CASREGGGTEAFF. The CDR3 DNA is TGTGCCAGCAGAGAAGGGGGGGGCACTGAAGCTTTCTTT.

The chain is built from TRBV18 and TRBJ2-2; 8 bases agree with TRBD1. The CDR3 is 15 residues long. Trimming cost V 0 bases and J 5 bases; bases outside gene matches: 2. CDR1 is KGHSH and CDR2 is LQKENI in the germline V gene. CDR3 in amino acids: CASSPPTGGTGELFF. DNA for the CDR3: TGTGCCAGCTCACCACCAACAGGGGGTACCGGGGAGCTGTTTTTT.

This chain links TRBV7-9 with TRBJ1-2; maybe TRBD1 (5 bases). V gave up 0 bases and J gave up 3 bases, with 8 bases separating them. This CDR3 is built from 14 residues. Looked up from germline, CDR1 is SEHNR and CDR2 is FQNEAQ (reference sequence). The CDR3 region is CASSLAGDYYGYTF. The DNA for the CDR3 is TGTGCCAGCAGCTTAGCAGGGGACTACTATGGCTACACCTTC.